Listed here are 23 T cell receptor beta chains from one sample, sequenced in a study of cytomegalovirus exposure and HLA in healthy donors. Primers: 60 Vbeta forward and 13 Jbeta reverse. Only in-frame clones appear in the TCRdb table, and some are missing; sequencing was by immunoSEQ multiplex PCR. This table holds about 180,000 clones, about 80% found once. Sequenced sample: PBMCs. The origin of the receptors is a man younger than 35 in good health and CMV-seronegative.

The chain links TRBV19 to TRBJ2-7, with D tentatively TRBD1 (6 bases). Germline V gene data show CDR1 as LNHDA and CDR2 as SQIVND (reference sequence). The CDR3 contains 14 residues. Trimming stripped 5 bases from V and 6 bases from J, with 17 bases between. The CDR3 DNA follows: TGTGCCAGTAGTCCGAAACAGGGAATCGGCGAGCAGTACTTC. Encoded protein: CASSPKQGIGEQYF.

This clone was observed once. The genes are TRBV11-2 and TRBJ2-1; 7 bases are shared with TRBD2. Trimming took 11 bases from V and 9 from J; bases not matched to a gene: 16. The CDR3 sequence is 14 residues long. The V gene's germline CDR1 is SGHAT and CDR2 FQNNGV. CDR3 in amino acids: CACRRGGRYGEQFF. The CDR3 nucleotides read TGTGCCTGCCGTCGGGGCGGGAGATATGGTGAGCAGTTCTTC.

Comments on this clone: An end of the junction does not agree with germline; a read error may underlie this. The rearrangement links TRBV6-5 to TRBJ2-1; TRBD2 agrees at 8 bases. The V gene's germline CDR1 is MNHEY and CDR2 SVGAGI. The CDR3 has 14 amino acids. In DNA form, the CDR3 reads TGTGCCCGCAGATGGAGCGGGGGAGATAATGAGCAGTTCTTC. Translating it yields CARRWSGGDNEQFF.

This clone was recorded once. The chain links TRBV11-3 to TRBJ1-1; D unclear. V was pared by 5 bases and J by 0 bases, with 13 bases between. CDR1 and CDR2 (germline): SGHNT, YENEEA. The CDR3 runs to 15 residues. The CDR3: CASSHVYSMNTEAFF. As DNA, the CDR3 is TGTGCCAGCAGCCACGTCTACAGTATGAACACTGAAGCTTTCTTT. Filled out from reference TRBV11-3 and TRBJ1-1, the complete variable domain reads EAGVVQSPRYKIIEKKQPVAFWCNPISGHNTLYWYLQNLGQGPELLIRYENEEAVDDSQLPKDRFSAERLKGVDSTLKIQPAELGDSAVYLCASSHVYSMNTEAFFGQGTRLTVV.

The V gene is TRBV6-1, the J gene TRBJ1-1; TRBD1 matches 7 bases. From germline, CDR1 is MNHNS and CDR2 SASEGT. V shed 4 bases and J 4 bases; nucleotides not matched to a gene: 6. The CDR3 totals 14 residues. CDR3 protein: CASSVGGRSTEAFF. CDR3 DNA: TGTGCCAGCAGTGTAGGGGGCAGATCCACTGAAGCTTTCTTT.

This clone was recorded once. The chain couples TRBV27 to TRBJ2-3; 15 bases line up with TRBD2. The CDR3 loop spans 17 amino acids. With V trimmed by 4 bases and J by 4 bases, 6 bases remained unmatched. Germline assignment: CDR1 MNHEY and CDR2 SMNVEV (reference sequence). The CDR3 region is CASSSRTSGRASDTQYF. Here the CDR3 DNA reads TGTGCCAGCAGTTCCCGGACTAGCGGGAGGGCCTCAGATACGCAGTATTTT.

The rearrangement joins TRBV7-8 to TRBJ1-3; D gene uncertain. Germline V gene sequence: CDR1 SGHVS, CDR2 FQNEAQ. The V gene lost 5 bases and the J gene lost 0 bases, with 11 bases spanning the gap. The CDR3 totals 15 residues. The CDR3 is CASSPDGVSGNTIYF. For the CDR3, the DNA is TGTGCCAGCAGCCCTGACGGGGTCTCTGGAAACACCATATATTTT.

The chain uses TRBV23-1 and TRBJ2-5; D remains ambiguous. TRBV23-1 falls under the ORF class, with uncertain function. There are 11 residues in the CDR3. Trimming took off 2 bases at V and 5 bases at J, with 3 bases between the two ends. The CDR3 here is CASSQRETQYF. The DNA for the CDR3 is TGCGCCAGCAGTCAACGGGAGACCCAGTACTTC.

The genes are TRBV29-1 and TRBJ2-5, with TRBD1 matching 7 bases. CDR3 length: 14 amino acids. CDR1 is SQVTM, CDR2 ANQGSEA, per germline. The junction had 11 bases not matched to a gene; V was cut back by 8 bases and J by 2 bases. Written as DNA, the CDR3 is TGCAGCTACGCCTTGGTCAGGGGGCAAGAGACCCAGTACTTC. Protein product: CSYALVRGQETQYF.

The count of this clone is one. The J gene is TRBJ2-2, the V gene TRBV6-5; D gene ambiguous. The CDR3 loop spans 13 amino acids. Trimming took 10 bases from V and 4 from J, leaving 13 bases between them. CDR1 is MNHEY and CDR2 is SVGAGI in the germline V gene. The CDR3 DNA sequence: TGTGCCACCCTTCGCTTTAGCACCGGGGAGCTGTTTTTT. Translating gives CATLRFSTGELFF.

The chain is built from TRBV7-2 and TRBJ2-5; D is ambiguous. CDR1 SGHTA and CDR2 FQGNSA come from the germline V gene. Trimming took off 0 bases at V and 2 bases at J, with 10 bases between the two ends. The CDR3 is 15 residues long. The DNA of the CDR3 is TGTGCCAGCAGCTTAGCGGCCCTGCCTCAAGAGACCCAGTACTTC. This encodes CASSLAALPQETQYF. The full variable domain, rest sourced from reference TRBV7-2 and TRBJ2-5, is GAGVSQSPSNKVTEKGKDVELRCDPISGHTALYWYRQSLGQGLEFLIYFQGNSAPDKSGLPSDRFSAERTGGSVSTLTIQRTQQEDSAVYLCASSLAALPQETQYFGPGTRLLVL.

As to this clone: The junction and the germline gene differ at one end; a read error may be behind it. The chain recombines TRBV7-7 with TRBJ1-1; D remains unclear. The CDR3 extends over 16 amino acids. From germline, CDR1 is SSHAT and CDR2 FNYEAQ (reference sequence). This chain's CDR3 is CASSPFKPGRKTEAFF. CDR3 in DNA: TGTGCTAGCAGCCCATTTAAACCGGGGAGAAAGACTGAAGCTTTCTTT.

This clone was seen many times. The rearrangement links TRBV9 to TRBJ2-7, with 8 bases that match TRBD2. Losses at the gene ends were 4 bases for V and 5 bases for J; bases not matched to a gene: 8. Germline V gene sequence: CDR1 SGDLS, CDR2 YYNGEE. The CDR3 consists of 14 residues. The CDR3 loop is CASSTSGGRNEQYF. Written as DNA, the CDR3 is TGTGCCAGCAGCACTTCGGGGGGGAGAAACGAGCAGTACTTC.

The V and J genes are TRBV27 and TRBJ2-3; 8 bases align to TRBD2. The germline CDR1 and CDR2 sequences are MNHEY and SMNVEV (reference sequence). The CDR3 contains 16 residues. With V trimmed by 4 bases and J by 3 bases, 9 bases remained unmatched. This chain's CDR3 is CASSSRGGGWTDTQYF. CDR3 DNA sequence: TGTGCCAGCAGTTCCCGTGGCGGGGGGTGGACAGATACGCAGTATTTT.

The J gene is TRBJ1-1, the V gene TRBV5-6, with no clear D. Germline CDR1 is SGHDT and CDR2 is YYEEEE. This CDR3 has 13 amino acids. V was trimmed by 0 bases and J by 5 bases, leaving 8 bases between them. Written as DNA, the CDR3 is TGTGCCAGCAGCTTGGGGCGGCGGACTGAAGCTTTCTTT. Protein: CASSLGRRTEAFF. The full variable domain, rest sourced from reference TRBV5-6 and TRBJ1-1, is DAGVTQSPTHLIKTRGQQVTLRCSPKSGHDTVSWYQQALGQGPQFIFQYYEEEERQRGNFPDRFSGHQFPNYSSELNVNALLLGDSALYLCASSLGRRTEAFFGQGTRLTVV.

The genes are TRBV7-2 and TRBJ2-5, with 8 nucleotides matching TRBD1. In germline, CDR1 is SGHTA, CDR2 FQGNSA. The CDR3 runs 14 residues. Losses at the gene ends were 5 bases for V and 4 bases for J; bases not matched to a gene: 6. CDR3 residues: CASSLSGTGETQYF. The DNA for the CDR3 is TGTGCCAGCAGCCTCTCCGGGACAGGAGAGACCCAGTACTTC.

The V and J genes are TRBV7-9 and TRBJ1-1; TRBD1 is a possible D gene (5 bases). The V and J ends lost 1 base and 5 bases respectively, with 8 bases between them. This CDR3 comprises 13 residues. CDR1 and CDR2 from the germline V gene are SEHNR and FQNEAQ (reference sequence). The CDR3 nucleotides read TGTGCCAGCAGCTTAGGTCAGGGAACTGAAGCTTTCTTT. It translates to CASSLGQGTEAFF.

The CDR3 DNA follows: TGTGCCAGCAGCTTAGCCCCGACAGGGCGGCTTCCCGGGGAGCTGTTTTTT. As protein: CASSLAPTGRLPGELFF. The rearrangement links TRBV7-2 to TRBJ2-2; 7 positions match TRBD1. With V trimmed by 0 bases and J by 6 bases, 10 bases remained unmatched. Germline CDR1 and CDR2: SGHTA and FQGNSA. This CDR3 is 17 amino acids long.

The CDR3 protein is CASSLAHMVYNEQFF. For the CDR3, the DNA is TGTGCCAGCAGCTTAGCCCACATGGTTTACAATGAGCAGTTCTTC. The V gene is TRBV7-9, the J gene TRBJ2-1; D gene unclear. Per germline, CDR1 SEHNR and CDR2 FQNEAQ (reference sequence). This CDR3 contains 15 residues. V lost 0 bases and J lost 4, with 10 bases in between. Based on the CDR3 plus reference TRBV7-9 and TRBJ2-1, the full variable domain is DTGVSQNPRHKITKRGQNVTFRCDPISEHNRLYWYRQTLGQGPEFLTYFQNEAQLEKSRLLSDRFSAERPKGSFSTLEIQRTEQGDSAMYLCASSLAHMVYNEQFFGPGTRLTVL.

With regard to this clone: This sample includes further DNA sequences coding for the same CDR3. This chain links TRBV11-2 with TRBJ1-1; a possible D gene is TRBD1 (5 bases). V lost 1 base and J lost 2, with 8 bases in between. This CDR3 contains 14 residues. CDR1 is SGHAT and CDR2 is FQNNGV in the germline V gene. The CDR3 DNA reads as TGTGCCAGCAGCTTAGTCGGACAAAACACTGAAGCTTTCTTT. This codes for CASSLVGQNTEAFF.

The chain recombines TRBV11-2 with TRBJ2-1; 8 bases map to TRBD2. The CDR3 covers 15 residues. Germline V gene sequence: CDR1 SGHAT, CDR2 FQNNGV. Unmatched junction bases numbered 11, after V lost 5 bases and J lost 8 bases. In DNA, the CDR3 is TGTGCCAGCAGCGTAGGGACTAGTAGGTTCGATGAGCAGTTCTTC. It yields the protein CASSVGTSRFDEQFF. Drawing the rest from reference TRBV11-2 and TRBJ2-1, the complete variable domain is EAGVAQSPRYKIIEKRQSVAFWCNPISGHATLYWYQQILGQGPKLLIQFQNNGVVDDSQLPKDRFSAERLKGVDSTLKIQPAKLEDSAVYLCASSVGTSRFDEQFFGPGTRLTVL.

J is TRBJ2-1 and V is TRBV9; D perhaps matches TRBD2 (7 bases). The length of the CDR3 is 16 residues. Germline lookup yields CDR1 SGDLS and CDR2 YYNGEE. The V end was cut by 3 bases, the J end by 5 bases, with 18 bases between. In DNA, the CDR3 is TGTGCCAGCAGCGACAGGGAGGGCCTCCAAAACAATGAGCAGTTCTTC. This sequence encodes CASSDREGLQNNEQFF.

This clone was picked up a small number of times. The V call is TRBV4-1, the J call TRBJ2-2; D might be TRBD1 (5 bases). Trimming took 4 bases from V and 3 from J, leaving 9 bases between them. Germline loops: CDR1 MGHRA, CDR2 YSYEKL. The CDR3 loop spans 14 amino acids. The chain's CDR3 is CASSPGSYTGELFF. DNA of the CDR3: TGCGCCAGCAGCCCAGGGTCTTACACCGGGGAGCTGTTTTTT.